These T cell receptor beta chains were read from a single sample in a study of blood T cell repertoires in COVID-19. The repertoire was sequenced with immunoSEQ multiplex PCR; TCRdb's copy has only in-frame clones and lacks some. Of 150,000 to 200,000 clones listed, roughly 90% were seen once; the top ten hold about 0.54%. The source material was peripheral blood. These receptors were obtained from a man aged 50 to 60 with acute or convalescent COVID-19. Each CDR3 is given with its conserved first and last residue. D genes are given only for firm matches. Part of the rows lack a size; the others show once, few, many or a class for expanded clones.

clone_size	v_call	d_call	j_call	cdr3_aa	cdr3_nt
-	TRBV25-1	-	TRBJ2-7	CASSETLVSEQYF	TGTGCCAGCAGTGAAACGCTAGTTAGCGAGCAGTACTTC
-	TRBV19	TRBD1	TRBJ2-7	CASSIADRVYEQYF	TGTGCCAGTAGTATCGCCGACAGGGTCTACGAGCAGTACTTC
-	TRBV5-1	TRBD2	TRBJ2-1	CASSKTAGGFEQFF	TGCGCCAGCAGTAAGACAGCGGGGGGATTTGAGCAGTTCTTC
-	TRBV27	TRBD1	TRBJ1-5	CASSSTQGSNQPQHF	TGTGCCAGCAGCTCGACACAGGGGAGCAATCAGCCCCAGCATTTT
few	TRBV29-1	-	TRBJ1-1	CSVAGAHAAFF	TGCAGCGTTGCCGGAGCGCACGCGGCTTTCTTT
-	TRBV6-6	TRBD1	TRBJ1-4	CASSSGTGGEKLFF	TGTGCCAGCAGCTCCGGGACAGGGGGGGAAAAACTGTTTTTT
-	TRBV5-6	TRBD1	TRBJ1-6	CASSLVGQADSPLHF	TGTGCCAGCAGCTTGGTGGGACAGGCGGATTCACCCCTCCACTTT
-	TRBV19	-	TRBJ2-4	CASSNQRWDIQYF	TGTGCCAGTAGTAATCAGCGTTGGGACATTCAGTACTTC
-	TRBV6-1	-	TRBJ1-4	CASSEARGGNVVRATNEKLFF	TGTGCCAGCAGTGAAGCGCGAGGGGGAAATGTGGTGAGGGCAACTAATGAAAAACTGTTTTTT
-	TRBV5-4	-	TRBJ2-4	CASSIGEVKNIQYF	TGTGCCAGCAGCATAGGGGAGGTCAAAAACATTCAGTACTTC
-	TRBV9	-	TRBJ1-2	CASSETGPRGYTF	TGTGCCAGCAGCGAGACAGGACCACGTGGCTACACCTTC
-	TRBV4-2	TRBD1	TRBJ1-3	CASSQVPGGPGNTIYF	TGTGCCAGCAGCCAAGTTCCAGGGGGACCTGGAAACACCATATATTTT
-	TRBV5-4	-	TRBJ2-6	CASSFSDSGANVLTF	TGTGCCAGCAGCTTTTCAGACTCTGGGGCCAACGTCCTGACTTTC
once	TRBV27	-	TRBJ2-7	CASSFPRGSREQYF	TGTGCCAGCAGTTTTCCTAGGGGGTCGAGGGAGCAGTACTTC
-	TRBV5-1	-	TRBJ1-1	CASSDGQNTEAFF	TGCGCCAGCAGCGATGGGCAGAACACTGAAGCTTTCTTT
-	TRBV7-2	-	TRBJ1-3	CASRQQGLGNTIYF	TGTGCCAGCAGACAACAGGGTCTTGGAAACACCATATATTTT
-	TRBV20-1	-	TRBJ1-2	CSASLVGYTF	TGCAGTGCTAGTTTAGTTGGCTACACCTTC
-	TRBV15	-	TRBJ1-4	CATSRKPGILGGEKLFF	TGTGCCACCAGCAGAAAACCGGGAATCCTAGGTGGTGAAAAACTGTTTTTT
-	TRBV29-1	TRBD2	TRBJ2-2	CSVEVAGGPFPGELFF	TGCAGCGTTGAAGTAGCGGGAGGGCCGTTTCCCGGGGAGCTGTTTTTT
-	TRBV19	-	TRBJ2-1	CASSNGEAYNEQFF	TGTGCCAGTAGTAACGGGGAGGCCTACAATGAGCAGTTCTTC
-	TRBV3-1/TRBV3-2	-	TRBJ2-3	CASSQLTLPTDTQYF	TGTGCCAGCAGCCAGTTGACACTCCCCACAGATACGCAGTATTTT
-	TRBV7-3	-	TRBJ2-1	CASSQGWGEDNEQFF	TGTGCCAGCAGCCAAGGGTGGGGCGAAGACAATGAGCAGTTCTTC
-	TRBV6-5	-	TRBJ1-2	CASSLDRPGGYTF	TGTGCCAGCAGCCTAGACAGGCCGGGGGGCTACACCTTC
-	TRBV11-2	TRBD2	TRBJ2-7	CASSPRESSGRALFYEQYF	TGTGCCAGCAGCCCAAGAGAGAGTAGCGGGAGGGCCCTCTTCTACGAGCAGTACTTC
-	TRBV28	TRBD1	TRBJ2-3	CASSQGQGPDTQYF	TGTGCCAGCAGTCAGGGACAGGGCCCGGATACGCAGTATTTT
-	TRBV7-3	-	TRBJ2-2	CASSFRGAGTGELFF	TGTGCCAGCAGCTTCAGGGGCGCTGGCACCGGGGAGCTGTTTTTT
-	TRBV7-3	-	TRBJ2-2	CASSPGLHTGELFF	TGTGCCAGCAGCCCGGGACTTCACACCGGGGAGCTGTTTTTT
-	TRBV30	-	TRBJ1-1	CAWSKLTGGNTEAFF	TGTGCCTGGAGTAAATTGACCGGGGGGAACACTGAAGCTTTCTTT
-	TRBV29-1	-	TRBJ1-5	CSVVENSNQPQHF	TGCAGCGTTGTGGAGAATAGCAATCAGCCCCAGCATTTT
-	TRBV27	-	TRBJ2-3	CASSQQGVTDTQYF	TGTGCCAGCAGCCAACAGGGAGTCACAGATACGCAGTATTTT
-	TRBV28	TRBD1	TRBJ1-6	CASSLAGGGSPLHF	TGTGCCAGCAGTTTAGCAGGGGGAGGATCACCCCTCCACTTT
-	TRBV30	-	TRBJ1-4	CAWRGGPAEKLFF	TGTGCCTGGAGGGGGGGTCCAGCTGAAAAACTGTTTTTT
-	TRBV6-6	TRBD2	TRBJ2-7	CASSYSGSSYEQYF	TGTGCCAGTTCCTATAGCGGGAGTTCCTACGAGCAGTACTTC
-	TRBV9	TRBD1	TRBJ2-3	CASSVAGTGSSTDTQYF	TGTGCCAGCAGCGTAGCCGGGACAGGGTCTAGCACAGATACGCAGTATTTT
-	TRBV28	-	TRBJ2-7	CASRIRPTGLSYEQYF	TGTGCCAGCAGAATTCGTCCGACAGGTTTGTCCTACGAGCAGTACTTC
-	TRBV7-9	TRBD1	TRBJ2-2	CASSRTGEHGELFF	TGTGCCAGCAGTCGGACAGGGGAGCACGGGGAGCTGTTTTTT
once	TRBV7-9	-	TRBJ1-4	CASSIRGANEKLFF	TGTGCCAGCAGCATCAGGGGAGCTAATGAAAAACTGTTTTTT
once	TRBV5-1	-	TRBJ2-3	CASSSGTPGTDTQYF	TGCGCCAGCAGCTCCGGGACACCAGGCACAGATACGCAGTATTTT
-	TRBV4-3	-	TRBJ1-2	CASSQEDRGYGYTF	TGCGCCAGCAGCCAAGAGGACAGAGGATATGGCTACACCTTC
-	TRBV7-9	-	TRBJ1-4	CASSLFPIQGTNEKLFF	TGTGCCAGCAGCTTATTTCCCATCCAGGGAACTAATGAAAAACTGTTTTTT
-	TRBV7-2	-	TRBJ2-3	CASSHPRAGAGTDTQYF	TGTGCCAGCAGTCACCCGAGGGCAGGGGCTGGCACAGATACGCAGTATTTT